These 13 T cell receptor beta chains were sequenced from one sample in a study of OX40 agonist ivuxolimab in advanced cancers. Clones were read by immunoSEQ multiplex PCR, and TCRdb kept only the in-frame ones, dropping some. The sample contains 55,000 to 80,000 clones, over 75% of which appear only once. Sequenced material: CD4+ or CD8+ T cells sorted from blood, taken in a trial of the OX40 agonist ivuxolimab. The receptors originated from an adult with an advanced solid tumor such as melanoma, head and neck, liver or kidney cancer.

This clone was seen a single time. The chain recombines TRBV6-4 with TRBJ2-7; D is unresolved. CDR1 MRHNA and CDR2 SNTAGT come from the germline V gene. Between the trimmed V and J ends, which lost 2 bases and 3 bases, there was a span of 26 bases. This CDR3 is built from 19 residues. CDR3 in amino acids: CASSDPSHFSFEWSYEQYF. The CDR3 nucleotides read TGTGCCAGCAGTGACCCCTCACATTTCTCATTTGAATGGAGCTACGAGCAGTACTTC.

CDR3: CSVEGVLRTEAFF. The CDR3 DNA is TGCAGCGTTGAAGGGGTATTGCGTACTGAAGCTTTCTTT. The V call is TRBV29-1, the J call TRBJ1-1; D gene unclear. V was shortened by 1 base and J by 5 bases, with 11 bases between the two germline ends. The CDR3 loop spans 13 amino acids. Germline V gene lookup returns CDR1 SQVTM and CDR2 ANQGSEA.

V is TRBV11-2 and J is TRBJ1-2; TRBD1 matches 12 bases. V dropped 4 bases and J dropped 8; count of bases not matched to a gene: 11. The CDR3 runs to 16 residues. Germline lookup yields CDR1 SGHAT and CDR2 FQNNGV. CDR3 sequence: CASSSSLGQGARGYTF. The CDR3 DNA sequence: TGTGCCAGCAGCTCTAGCCTGGGACAGGGGGCGAGAGGCTACACCTTC.

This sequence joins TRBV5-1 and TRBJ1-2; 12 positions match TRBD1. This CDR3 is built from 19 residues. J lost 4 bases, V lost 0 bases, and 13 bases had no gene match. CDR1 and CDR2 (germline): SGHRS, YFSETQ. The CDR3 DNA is TGCGCCAGCAGCTTGGGGTCCTCCGGGACAGGGGGCCTACCCTATGGCTACACCTTC. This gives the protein CASSLGSSGTGGLPYGYTF.

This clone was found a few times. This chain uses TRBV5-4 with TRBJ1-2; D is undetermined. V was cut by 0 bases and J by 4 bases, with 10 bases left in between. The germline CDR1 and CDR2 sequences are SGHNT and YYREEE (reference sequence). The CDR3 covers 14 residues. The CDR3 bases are TGTGCCAGCAGCTTGGAGCGGCAGAGCTATGGCTACACCTTC. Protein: CASSLERQSYGYTF.

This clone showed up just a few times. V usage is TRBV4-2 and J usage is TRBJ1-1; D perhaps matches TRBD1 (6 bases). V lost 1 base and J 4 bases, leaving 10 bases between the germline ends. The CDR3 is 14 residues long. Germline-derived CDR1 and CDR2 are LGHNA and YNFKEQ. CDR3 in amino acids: CASSQVGRGTEAFF. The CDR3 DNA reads TGTGCCAGCAGCCAAGTGGGCAGGGGCACTGAAGCTTTCTTT.

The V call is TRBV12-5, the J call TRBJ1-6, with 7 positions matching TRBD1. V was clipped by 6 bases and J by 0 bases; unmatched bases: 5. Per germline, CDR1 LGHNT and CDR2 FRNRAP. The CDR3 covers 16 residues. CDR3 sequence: CASGQGQGSYNSPLHF. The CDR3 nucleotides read TGTGCTAGTGGACAGGGGCAGGGCTCCTATAATTCACCCCTCCACTTT.

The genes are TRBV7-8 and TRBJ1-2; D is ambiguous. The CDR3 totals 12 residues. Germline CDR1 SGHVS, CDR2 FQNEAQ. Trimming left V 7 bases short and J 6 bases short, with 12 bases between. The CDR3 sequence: CASTPGTNGYTF. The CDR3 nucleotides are TGTGCCAGCACCCCCGGAACAAATGGCTACACCTTC.

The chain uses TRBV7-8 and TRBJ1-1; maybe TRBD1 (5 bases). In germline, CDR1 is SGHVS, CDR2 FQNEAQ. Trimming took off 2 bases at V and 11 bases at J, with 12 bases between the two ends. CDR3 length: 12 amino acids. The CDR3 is CASSLQGFEAFF. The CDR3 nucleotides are TGTGCCAGCAGCTTACAGGGTTTTGAGGCTTTCTTT. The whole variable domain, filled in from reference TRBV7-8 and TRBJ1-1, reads GAGVSQSPRYKVAKRGQDVALRCDPISGHVSLFWYQQALGQGPEFLTYFQNEAQLDKSGLPSDRFFAERPEGSVSTLKIQRTQQEDSAVYLCASSLQGFEAFFGQGTRLTVV.

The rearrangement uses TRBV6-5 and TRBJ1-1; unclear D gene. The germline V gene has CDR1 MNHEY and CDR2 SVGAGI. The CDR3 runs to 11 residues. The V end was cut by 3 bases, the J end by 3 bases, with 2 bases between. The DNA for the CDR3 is TGTGCCAGCAGTTATGACACTGAAGCTTTCTTT. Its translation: CASSYDTEAFF.

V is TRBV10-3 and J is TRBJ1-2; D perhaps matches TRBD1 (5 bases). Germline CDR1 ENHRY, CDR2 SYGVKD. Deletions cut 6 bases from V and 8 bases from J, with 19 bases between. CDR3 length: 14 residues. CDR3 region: CAIREGPNSRGYTF. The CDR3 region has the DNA TGTGCCATCAGGGAGGGACCGAACTCTCGGGGCTACACCTTC.

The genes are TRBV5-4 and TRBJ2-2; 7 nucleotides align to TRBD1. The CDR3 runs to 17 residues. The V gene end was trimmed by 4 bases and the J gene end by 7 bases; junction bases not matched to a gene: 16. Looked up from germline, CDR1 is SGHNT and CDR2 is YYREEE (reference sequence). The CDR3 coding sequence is TGTGCCAGCAGCCAAGATATAGGGGACAGAGTTCGCGGGGAGCTGTTTTTT. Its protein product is CASSQDIGDRVRGELFF.

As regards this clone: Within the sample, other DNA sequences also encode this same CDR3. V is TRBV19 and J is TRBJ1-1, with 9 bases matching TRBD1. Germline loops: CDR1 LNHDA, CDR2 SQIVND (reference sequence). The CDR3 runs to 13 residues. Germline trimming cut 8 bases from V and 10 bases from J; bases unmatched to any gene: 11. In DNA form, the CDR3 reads TGTGCCAGTTGCGACAGGGGGGCCCAAAGAGCTTTCTTT. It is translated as CASCDRGAQRAFF.